This TCR beta chain was sequenced for a study of cytomegalovirus exposure and HLA in healthy donors. The study, taken as a whole, reports: From TCR beta sequences, most subjects' HLA-A and HLA-B alleles were reportedly predicted accurately. Sequencing likely produced, as an artifact, a cluster of highly shared sequence variants. Data from an earlier analysis indicated that most TCR beta V segments were productive either about 87% or about 30% of the time.

With respect to this clone: Its antigen is as yet unknown.

The PCR contained 60 Vbeta and 13 Jbeta primers. TCRdb's copy holds only in-frame clones and misses some; the assay was immunoSEQ multiplex PCR. The repertoire has approximately 100,000 clones, about 76% of them found once; the top ten carry 9.5% to 15%. Germline CDR1 SGHVS, CDR2 FNYEAQ. This CDR3 spans 17 amino acids. V shed 1 base, J shed 2 bases, and the junction held 9 bases outside the gene matches. The clonotype comes from a woman in her forties in good health and CMV-seropositive. The source material was PBMCs. This sequence joins TRBV7-6 and TRBJ2-7, with TRBD1 matching 9 bases. DNA of the CDR3: TGTGCCAGCAGCTTAGGCCTTGCCGGGACAGGGACCTACGAGCAGTACTTC. Translation: CASSLGLAGTGTYEQYF. The complete variable domain, with remaining parts taken from reference TRBV7-6 and TRBJ2-7, reads GAGVSQSPRYKVTKRGQDVALRCDPISGHVSLYWYRQALGQGPEFLTYFNYEAQQDKSGLPNDRFSAERPEGSISTLTIQRTEQRDSAMYRCASSLGLAGTGTYEQYFGPGTRLTVT.